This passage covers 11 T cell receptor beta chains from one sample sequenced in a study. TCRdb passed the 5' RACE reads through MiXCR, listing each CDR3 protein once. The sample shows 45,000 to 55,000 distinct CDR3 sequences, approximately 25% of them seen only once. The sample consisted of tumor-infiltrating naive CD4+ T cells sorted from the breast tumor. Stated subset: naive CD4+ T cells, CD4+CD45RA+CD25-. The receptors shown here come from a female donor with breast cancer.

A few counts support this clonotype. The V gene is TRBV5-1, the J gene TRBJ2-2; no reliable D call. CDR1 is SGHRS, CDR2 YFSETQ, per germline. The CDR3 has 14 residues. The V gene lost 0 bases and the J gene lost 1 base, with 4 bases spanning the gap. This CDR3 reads CASSLALNTGELFF. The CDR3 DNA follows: TGCGCCAGCAGCTTGGCGCTGAACACCGGGGAGCTGTTTTTT.

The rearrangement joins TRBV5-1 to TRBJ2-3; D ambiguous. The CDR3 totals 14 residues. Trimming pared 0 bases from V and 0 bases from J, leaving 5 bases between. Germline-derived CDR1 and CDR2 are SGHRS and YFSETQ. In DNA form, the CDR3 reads TGCGCCAGCAGCTTGGACACTAGCACAGATACGCAGTATTTT. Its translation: CASSLDTSTDTQYF. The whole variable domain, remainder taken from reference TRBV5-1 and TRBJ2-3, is KAGVTQTPRYLIKTRGQQVTLSCSPISGHRSVSWYQQTPGQGLQFLFEYFSETQRNKGNFPGRFSGRQFSNSRSEMNVSTLELGDSALYLCASSLDTSTDTQYFGPGTRLTVL.

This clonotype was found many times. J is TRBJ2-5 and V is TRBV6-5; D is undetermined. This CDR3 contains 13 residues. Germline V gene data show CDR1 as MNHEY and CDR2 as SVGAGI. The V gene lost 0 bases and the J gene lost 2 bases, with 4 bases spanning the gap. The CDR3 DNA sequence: TGTGCCAGCAGTTACTCACGGCAAGAGACCCAGTACTTC. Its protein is CASSYSRQETQYF.

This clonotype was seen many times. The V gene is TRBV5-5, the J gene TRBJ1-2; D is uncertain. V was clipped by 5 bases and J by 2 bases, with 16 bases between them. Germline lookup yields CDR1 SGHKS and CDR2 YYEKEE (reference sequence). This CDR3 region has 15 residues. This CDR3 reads CASRGEGALNYGYTF. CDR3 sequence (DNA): TGTGCCAGCAGGGGAGAGGGTGCCCTGAACTATGGCTACACCTTC.

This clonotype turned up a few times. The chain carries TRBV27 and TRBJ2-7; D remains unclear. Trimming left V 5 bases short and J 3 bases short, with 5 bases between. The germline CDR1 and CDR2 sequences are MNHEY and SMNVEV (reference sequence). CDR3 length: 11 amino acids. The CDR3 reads CASSDRYEQYF. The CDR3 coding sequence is TGTGCCAGCAGTGACCGCTACGAGCAGTACTTC.

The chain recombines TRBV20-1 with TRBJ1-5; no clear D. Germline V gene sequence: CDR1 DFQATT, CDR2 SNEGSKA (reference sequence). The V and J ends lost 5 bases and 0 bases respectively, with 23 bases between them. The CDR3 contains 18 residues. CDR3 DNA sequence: TGCAGTGCTGCCCTCGGACGGGATTACATATATAGCAATCAGCCCCAGCATTTT. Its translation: CSAALGRDYIYSNQPQHF.

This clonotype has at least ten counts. CDR3 DNA: TGCGCCAGCAGCTTGGTCTGGGACAGGGGGCGCAACACTGAAGCTTTCTTT. Its translation: CASSLVWDRGRNTEAFF. This chain uses TRBV5-1 with TRBJ1-1; 12 bases are shared with TRBD1. Germline lookup yields CDR1 SGHRS and CDR2 YFSETQ. This CDR3 region has 17 residues. V trimming: 0 bases; J trimming: 2 bases; junction bases outside the gene matches: 5. Full variable domain (rest looked up from reference TRBV5-1 and TRBJ1-1): KAGVTQTPRYLIKTRGQQVTLSCSPISGHRSVSWYQQTPGQGLQFLFEYFSETQRNKGNFPGRFSGRQFSNSRSEMNVSTLELGDSALYLCASSLVWDRGRNTEAFFGQGTRLTVV.

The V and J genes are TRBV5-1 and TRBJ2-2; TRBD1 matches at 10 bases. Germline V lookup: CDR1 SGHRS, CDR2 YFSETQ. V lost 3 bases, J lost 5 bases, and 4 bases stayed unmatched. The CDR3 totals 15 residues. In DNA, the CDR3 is TGCGCCAGCAGCTCGCAGGGACAGGGGACCGGGGAGCTGTTTTTT. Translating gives CASSSQGQGTGELFF.

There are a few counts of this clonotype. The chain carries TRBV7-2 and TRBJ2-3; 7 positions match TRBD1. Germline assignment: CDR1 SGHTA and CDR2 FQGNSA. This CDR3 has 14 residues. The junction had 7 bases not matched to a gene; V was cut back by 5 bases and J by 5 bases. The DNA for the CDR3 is TGTGCCAGCAGCCGGACAGGATGGCGAGATACGCAGTATTTT. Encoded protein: CASSRTGWRDTQYF.

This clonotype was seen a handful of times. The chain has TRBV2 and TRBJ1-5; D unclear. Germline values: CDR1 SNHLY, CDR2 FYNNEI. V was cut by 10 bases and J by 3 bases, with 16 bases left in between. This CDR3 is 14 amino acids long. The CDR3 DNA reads TGTGCCATACGAAGTCAGGCGGACAATCAGCCCCAGCATTTT. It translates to CAIRSQADNQPQHF.

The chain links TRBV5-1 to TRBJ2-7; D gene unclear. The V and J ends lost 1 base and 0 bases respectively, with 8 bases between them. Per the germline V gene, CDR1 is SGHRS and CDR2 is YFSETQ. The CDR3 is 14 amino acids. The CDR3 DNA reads TGCGCCAGCAGCTTGTACGCCAGCTCCTACGAGCAGTACTTC. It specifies CASSLYASSYEQYF.